This T cell receptor beta chain was identified during a study of blood T cell repertoires in COVID-19. Turning to the study itself: PBMCs, B-cell-depleted T cells, or T cells were the source of the cDNA or gDNA that made up the material.

In the authors' methods: For nucleated cells, counts were estimated from reference gene primer amplification. Clones were sequenced by immunoSEQ multiplex PCR, and TCRdb holds only the in-frame ones, with some missing. Clonal size and the V and J genes are those of that table, whereas D and trimming came from the DNA. Of about 150,000 clones detected, roughly 90% appear once; the ten largest clones hold around 1.6%. Germline CDR1 reads GTSNPN; CDR2 reads SVGIG (reference sequence). CDR3 size: 14 residues. J gave up 3 bases and V 7 bases, and 5 bases lay outside the gene matches. The chain recombines TRBV30 with TRBJ2-2, with 10 nucleotides matching TRBD1. Material for sequencing was peripheral blood. This TCR was sampled from a human donor in a cohort sampled during active COVID-19. CDR3 sequence: CAYTDRGDTGELFF. The CDR3 region has the DNA TGTGCCTATACGGACAGGGGGGACACCGGGGAGCTGTTTTTT.